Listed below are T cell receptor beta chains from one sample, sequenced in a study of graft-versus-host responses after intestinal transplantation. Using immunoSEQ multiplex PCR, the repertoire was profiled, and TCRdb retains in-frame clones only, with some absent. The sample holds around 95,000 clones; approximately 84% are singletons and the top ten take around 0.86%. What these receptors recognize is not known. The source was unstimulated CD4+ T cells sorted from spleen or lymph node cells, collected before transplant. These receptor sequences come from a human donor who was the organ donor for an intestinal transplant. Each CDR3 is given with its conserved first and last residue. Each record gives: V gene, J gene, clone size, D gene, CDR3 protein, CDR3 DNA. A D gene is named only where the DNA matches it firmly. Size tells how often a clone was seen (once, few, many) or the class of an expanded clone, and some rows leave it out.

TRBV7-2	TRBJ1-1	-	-	CASSFSGRDTEAFF	TGTGCCAGCAGCTTCAGTGGCAGGGACACTGAAGCTTTCTTT
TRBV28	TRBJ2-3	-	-	CASKRLVTDTQYF	TGTGCCAGCAAACGTTTAGTCACAGATACGCAGTATTTT
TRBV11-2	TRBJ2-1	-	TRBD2	CASSPQLGLVEQFF	TGTGCCAGCAGCCCGCAACTAGGACTAGTTGAGCAGTTCTTC
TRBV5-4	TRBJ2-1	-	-	CASSLQGGRSYNEQFF	TGTGCCAGCAGCTTGCAGGGGGGTCGCTCCTACAATGAGCAGTTCTTC
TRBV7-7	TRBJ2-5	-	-	CASSFRGLGQETQYF	TGTGCCAGCAGCTTCAGGGGTTTGGGACAAGAGACCCAGTACTTC
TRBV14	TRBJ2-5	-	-	CASSQERGETQYF	TGTGCCAGCAGCCAAGAAAGGGGGGAGACCCAGTACTTC
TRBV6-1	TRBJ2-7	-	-	CASSPRVGEQYF	TGTGCCAGCAGCCCCAGGGTCGGGGAGCAGTACTTC
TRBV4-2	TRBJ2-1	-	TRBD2	CASSHLSGGPRPNEQFF	TGTGCCAGCAGCCACCTCTCGGGGGGACCTCGCCCCAATGAGCAGTTCTTC
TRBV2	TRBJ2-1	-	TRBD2	CASHAGTSTYNEQFF	TGTGCCAGTCACGCCGGGACTAGCACCTACAATGAGCAGTTCTTC
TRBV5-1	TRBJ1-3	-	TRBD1	CASSLGQGSSGNTIYF	TGCGCCAGCAGCCTGGGACAGGGAAGCTCTGGAAACACCATATATTTT
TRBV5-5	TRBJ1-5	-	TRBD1	CASSPPPTGGISDQPQHF	TGTGCCAGCAGCCCCCCCCCGACAGGGGGGATAAGTGATCAGCCCCAGCATTTT
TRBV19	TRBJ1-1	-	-	CASSVRATFKAFF	TGTGCCAGTAGTGTCCGGGCTACATTTAAAGCTTTCTTT
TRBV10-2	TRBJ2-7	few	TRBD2	CASSQRRFSGGANEQYF	TGCGCCAGCAGCCAAAGACGATTTAGCGGGGGGGCCAACGAGCAGTACTTC
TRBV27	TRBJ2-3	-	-	CASSLSQGSITQYF	TGTGCCAGCAGTTTATCACAGGGTTCTATTACGCAGTATTTT
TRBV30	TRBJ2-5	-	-	CAWSFVQGTQYF	TGTGCCTGGAGTTTTGTCCAAGGGACCCAGTACTTC
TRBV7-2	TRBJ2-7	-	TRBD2	CASSKNGGEQYF	TGTGCCAGCAGCAAAAACGGGGGGGAGCAGTACTTC
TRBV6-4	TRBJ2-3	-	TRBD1	CASSAEGATDTQYF	TGTGCCAGCAGTGCTGAGGGGGCAACAGATACGCAGTATTTT
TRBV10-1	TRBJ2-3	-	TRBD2	CASSDSGGADTQYF	TGCGCCAGCAGTGATAGCGGGGGGGCGGATACGCAGTATTTT